This T cell receptor (beta chain) is drawn from a study of cytomegalovirus exposure and HLA in healthy donors. This clone was observed a handful of times. Antigen unknown. The PCR used 60 Vbeta and 13 Jbeta primers. Clones were sequenced by immunoSEQ multiplex PCR, and TCRdb holds only the in-frame ones, with some missing. The sample has some 28,000 clones, about 60% seen once. Study-level results: A likely sequencing artifact accounted for one observed cluster of highly shared sequence variants. Researchers reportedly found TCR beta sequences accurately predicted most subjects' HLA-A and HLA-B alleles.

Trimming removed 1 base from V and 6 bases from J, with 15 bases in between. The CDR3 is 15 amino acids. Germline CDR1 reads MGHRA; CDR2 reads YSYEKL. This TCR was recovered from a male donor in good health and CMV-seropositive. The sample comprised PBMCs. This chain uses TRBV4-1 with TRBJ1-1; possibly TRBD1 for D (5 bases). The CDR3 region has the DNA TGCGCCAGCAGCCAAGTTAGGGGCCGTGTCGCTGAAGCTTTCTTT. It codes for CASSQVRGRVAEAFF.